This entry lists 24 T cell receptor beta chains sequenced from one sample in a study of CD8+ T cells in alopecia areata. Once RNA had been extracted, it was reverse transcribed into cDNA to act as the sequencing template. Method: immunoSEQ multiplex PCR; TCRdb's copy keeps in-frame clones and lacks some. Found here are more than 200,000 clones, roughly two fifths of them singletons; the top ten hold over 2%. Regarding treatment: oral pan-JAK inhibitor, 5-10 mg twice daily. Sequencing was performed on CD4+ T cells sorted from blood, taken at approximately week 37, from a patient treated with tofacitinib. These receptor sequences come from a human donor with alopecia areata.

At least ten counts were recorded for this clone. The rearrangement links TRBV10-3 to TRBJ2-4; D may be TRBD1 (5 bases). The CDR3 totals 13 residues. V lost 0 bases and J lost 11, with 11 bases in between. CDR1 is ENHRY, CDR2 SYGVKD, per germline. CDR3 residues: CAISESKGWFQYF. Written as DNA, the CDR3 is TGTGCCATCAGTGAGTCGAAGGGGTGGTTTCAGTACTTC.

Written as DNA, the CDR3 is TGTGCCAGCAGCGCCGGGGCGAAACGCTATGGCTACACCTTC. This gives the protein CASSAGAKRYGYTF. The genes are TRBV27 and TRBJ1-2, with D possibly TRBD1 on 5 matching bases. Trimming removed 6 bases from V and 4 bases from J, with 15 bases in between. The CDR3 covers 14 residues. The germline gives CDR1 MNHEY, CDR2 SMNVEV (reference sequence).

This clone showed up just a few times. The chain carries TRBV25-1 and TRBJ2-3, with unresolved D. Trimming removed 0 bases at V and 8 bases at J, with 9 bases between. Germline assignment: CDR1 MGHDK and CDR2 SYGVNS. This CDR3 has 13 amino acids. CDR3 sequence (DNA): TGTGCCAGCAGTGAATATCTCGCCGGTACGCAGTATTTT. Its translation is CASSEYLAGTQYF. The full variable domain, completed using reference TRBV25-1 and TRBJ2-3, is EADIYQTPRYLVIGTGKKITLECSQTMGHDKMYWYQQDPGMELHLIHYSYGVNSTEKGDLSSESTVSRIRTEHFPLTLESARPSHTSQYLCASSEYLAGTQYFGPGTRLTVL.

V gene TRBV6-5 combines with J gene TRBJ2-1, with TRBD2 as a possible D gene (5 bases). This CDR3 is built from 12 residues. Per germline, CDR1 MNHEY and CDR2 SVGAGI. V lost 10 bases to trimming and J lost 7 bases, with 14 bases between them. The DNA for the CDR3 is TGTGCCATTGGCGATTTAGCGAATGAGCAGTTCTTC. This translates into CAIGDLANEQFF.

This clone was seen only a few times. V and J are TRBV18 and TRBJ2-6; 8 bases match TRBD1. Germline V gives CDR1 KGHSH, CDR2 LQKENI. The V and J ends lost 4 bases and 2 bases, in that order; junction bases with no gene match: 4. This CDR3 is 16 amino acids long. CDR3 region: CASSQQGAAGANVLTF. The CDR3 DNA follows: TGTGCCAGCTCACAGCAGGGGGCTGCTGGGGCCAACGTCCTGACTTTC.

This clone was counted a few times. This chain joins TRBV27 and TRBJ2-7; D possibly corresponds to TRBD2 (5 bases). CDR3 length: 14 amino acids. V was trimmed by 8 bases and J by 2 bases, leaving 16 bases between them. In germline, CDR1 is MNHEY, CDR2 SMNVEV (reference sequence). In DNA form, the CDR3 reads TGTGCCAGCCGACTATGGGGTCGGACCTACGAGCAGTACTTC. Translation gives CASRLWGRTYEQYF.

The genes are TRBV2 and TRBJ2-1; 11 bases match TRBD1. The germline V gene has CDR1 SNHLY and CDR2 FYNNEI. The CDR3 is 16 residues long. The junction had 10 bases not matched to a gene; V was cut back by 6 bases and J by 6 bases. The CDR3 DNA reads as TGTGCCAGCAGGCGTCAAACCGGGACAGGGGGCAATGAGCAGTTCTTC. Translation: CASRRQTGTGGNEQFF. The variable domain in full, with the rest retrieved from reference TRBV2 and TRBJ2-1, is EPEVTQTPSHQVTQMGQEVILRCVPISNHLYFYWYRQILGQKVEFLVSFYNNEISEKSEIFDDQFSVERPDGSNFTLKIRSTKLEDSAMYFCASRRQTGTGGNEQFFGPGTRLTVL.

This sequence joins TRBV5-1 and TRBJ2-5; D remains unclear. Germline assignment: CDR1 SGHRS and CDR2 YFSETQ. V lost 2 bases and J 3 bases, leaving 5 bases between the germline ends. The CDR3 spans 12 residues. CDR3 region: CASSLREETQYF. Written as DNA, the CDR3 is TGCGCCAGCAGCTTACGGGAAGAGACCCAGTACTTC.

V usage is TRBV25-1 and J usage is TRBJ1-2; tentatively, D is TRBD1 (5 bases). The germline V gene encodes CDR1 MGHDK and CDR2 SYGVNS. V was pared by 6 bases and J by 2 bases, with 13 bases between. This CDR3 spans 14 amino acids. CDR3 nucleotides: TGTGCCAGCAGAGAAACAGGAAAAAACTATGGCTACACCTTC. Protein product: CASRETGKNYGYTF.

CDR3 loop: CASSQYGQGFDYGYTF. The CDR3 DNA reads TGCGCCAGCAGCCAATACGGACAGGGGTTCGACTATGGCTACACCTTC. The chain recombines TRBV4-1 with TRBJ1-2; TRBD1 agrees at 9 bases. The CDR3 is 16 residues long. Germline CDR1 is MGHRA and CDR2 is YSYEKL. V shed 2 bases and J 3 bases; nucleotides not matched to a gene: 7.

The V call is TRBV29-1, the J call TRBJ2-1; tentative D call: TRBD2 (6 bases). Germline V gives CDR1 SQVTM, CDR2 ANQGSEA. The CDR3 is 15 residues long. V was cut by 7 bases and J by 8 bases, with 24 bases left in between. The CDR3 nucleotides are TGCAGCGGGGGTCTCCGGGGGAGACCTTTCGATGAGCAGTTCTTC. Its translation is CSGGLRGRPFDEQFF.

The chain couples TRBV2 to TRBJ2-2, with D perhaps matching TRBD2 (5 bases). CDR1 SNHLY and CDR2 FYNNEI come from the germline V gene. Trimming pared 7 bases from V and 2 bases from J, leaving 11 bases between. The CDR3 has 14 residues. The CDR3 nucleotides are TGTGCCAGCACCCGAGGACTTAACACCGGGGAGCTGTTTTTT. Residues: CASTRGLNTGELFF. Full variable domain (remainder filled in from reference TRBV2 and TRBJ2-2): EPEVTQTPSHQVTQMGQEVILRCVPISNHLYFYWYRQILGQKVEFLVSFYNNEISEKSEIFDDQFSVERPDGSNFTLKIRSTKLEDSAMYFCASTRGLNTGELFFGEGSRLTVL.

CDR3 bases: TGTGCCAGCAGCTTGCTGGGGGCAGATACGCAGTATTTT. This encodes CASSLLGADTQYF. The chain uses TRBV5-4 and TRBJ2-3; D is tentatively TRBD1 or TRBD2 (5 bases each). CDR1 and CDR2 from the germline V gene are SGHNT and YYREEE (reference sequence). CDR3 size: 13 residues. V gave up 1 base and J gave up 4 bases, with 7 bases separating them.

This clone was observed a few times. The chain combines TRBV28 with TRBJ1-4; weak D call: TRBD1 (5 bases). The CDR3 loop spans 13 amino acids. The V end lost 6 bases, the J end lost 4 bases, and 9 bases lay between the germline ends. In germline, CDR1 is MDHEN, CDR2 SYDVKM. CDR3 DNA sequence: TGTGCCAGCAGGCGGGACCTTAATGAAAAACTGTTTTTT. It codes for CASRRDLNEKLFF. Using reference TRBV28 and TRBJ1-4 for the parts outside the CDR3, the full variable domain is DVKVTQSSRYLVKRTGEKVFLECVQDMDHENMFWYRQDPGLGLRLIYFSYDVKMKEKGDIPEGYSVSREKKERFSLILESASTNQTSMYLCASRRDLNEKLFFGSGTQLSVL.

A few counts support this clone. V and J are TRBV25-1 and TRBJ2-6, with D unclear. Germline CDR1 is MGHDK and CDR2 is SYGVNS. V was clipped by 3 bases and J by 0 bases, with 9 bases between them. CDR3 length equals 16 residues. CDR3 coding DNA: TGTGCCAGCAGTGAGCTCACACTCTCTGGGGCCAACGTCCTGACTTTC. It specifies CASSELTLSGANVLTF.

The chain recombines TRBV28 with TRBJ2-7; D remains ambiguous. Germline CDR1 MDHEN, CDR2 SYDVKM. Trimming cost V 3 bases and J 6 bases, with 3 bases left between them. The CDR3 is 10 amino acids. CDR3 amino acids: CASSLSEQYF. The CDR3 DNA reads TGTGCCAGCAGTTTGTCCGAGCAGTACTTC.

This clone was observed a handful of times. The chain couples TRBV6-1 to TRBJ1-4; D uncertain. CDR3 size: 13 residues. Germline values: CDR1 MNHNS, CDR2 SASEGT. The ends were cut back, 4 bases at V and 7 bases at J, with 10 bases in the middle. CDR3 loop: CASSVPMREKLFF. The CDR3 nucleotides are TGTGCCAGCAGTGTCCCTATGCGTGAAAAACTGTTTTTT.

This clone was seen only a few times. The J gene is TRBJ2-3, the V gene TRBV29-1; the match to TRBD2 covers 14 bases. The CDR3 covers 14 residues. V gave up 6 bases and J gave up 9 bases; unmatched junction bases: 8. Germline CDR1 reads SQVTM; CDR2 reads ANQGSEA. DNA of the CDR3: TGCAGCGTCCGACTAGCGGGAGGGGCCGGGACGCAGTATTTT. This codes for CSVRLAGGAGTQYF.

This clone was picked up a small number of times. The chain couples TRBV6-5 to TRBJ1-1; no clear D gene. The CDR3 is 14 residues long. Trimming pared 2 bases from V and 1 base from J, leaving 8 bases between. Germline assignment: CDR1 MNHEY and CDR2 SVGAGI. In DNA, the CDR3 is TGTGCCAGCAGTTACGGACGGAGGAACACTGAAGCTTTCTTT. Its translation is CASSYGRRNTEAFF.

This clone came up a few times. The chain combines TRBV7-6 with TRBJ2-1; D uncertain. This CDR3 is 12 amino acids long. Germline CDR1 reads SGHVS; CDR2 reads FNYEAQ. Trimming removed 0 bases from V and 5 bases from J, with 2 bases in between. CDR3 DNA sequence: TGTGCCAGCAGCTTAGCGGACAATGAGCAGTTCTTC. It codes for CASSLADNEQFF.

V is TRBV25-1 and J is TRBJ1-2, with 7 bases aligning to TRBD1. With V trimmed by 4 bases and J by 6 bases, 5 bases remained unmatched. Germline V gene data show CDR1 as MGHDK and CDR2 as SYGVNS. The CDR3 sequence is 13 residues long. In DNA, the CDR3 is TGTGCCAGCAGTGTGGCAGGGGGGCATGGCTACACCTTC. Translating gives CASSVAGGHGYTF.

The chain carries TRBV30 and TRBJ1-5; 9 bases are a match to TRBD1. The CDR3 loop spans 13 amino acids. CDR1 and CDR2 from the germline V gene are GTSNPN and SVGIG (reference sequence). The V and J ends lost 7 bases and 6 bases, in that order; junction bases with no gene match: 7. As DNA, the CDR3 is TGTGCCTCCAGACAGGGGGTAGGTCAGCCCCAGCATTTT. It is translated as CASRQGVGQPQHF.

This rearrangement joins TRBV5-4 to TRBJ2-1, with TRBD2 identical over 8 bases. Germline-derived CDR1 and CDR2 are SGHNT and YYREEE (reference sequence). V shed 0 bases, J shed 7 bases, and the junction held 3 bases outside the gene matches. The CDR3 runs 14 residues. In DNA form, the CDR3 reads TGTGCCAGCAGCTTGGCGGGCGGGAGGAATGAGCAGTTCTTC. Its translation is CASSLAGGRNEQFF.

The V call is TRBV30, the J call TRBJ2-7; D could derive from TRBD1 or TRBD2 (5 bases each). V was clipped by 4 bases and J by 3 bases, with 13 bases between them. Germline-derived CDR1 and CDR2 are GTSNPN and SVGIG (reference sequence). The CDR3 length is 13 residues. The CDR3 spells CAWNRGELYEQYF. The CDR3 DNA reads as TGTGCCTGGAACCGAGGGGAGCTCTACGAGCAGTACTTC.